Below, 18 T cell receptor beta chains from the same sample are listed, as sequenced in a study of vaccination and CD4 T cells after COVID-19. Sequencing of the DNA from cultured CD4+ T cells was carried out with the Oncomine TCR Beta short-read assay. A single record per CDR3 protein comes from TCRdb applying MiXCR to the PCR reads. Of roughly 13,000 distinct CDR3 sequences listed, 33% are singletons. No antigen has been assigned to these receptors. This sample's treatment: roughly 10-day PBMC culture with coronavirus spike peptide pools or control peptides (ViraFEST assay). The specimen was CD4+ T cells from blood, cultured in vitro, collected after SARS-CoV-2 vaccination. These receptors came from a human donor who had recovered from COVID-19.

The genes are TRBV7-9 and TRBJ1-5; a weak D match, TRBD1 (6 bases). V was clipped by 1 base and J by 7 bases, with 14 bases between them. The germline CDR1 and CDR2 sequences are SEHNR and FQNEAQ (reference sequence). This CDR3 comprises 15 residues. CDR3 loop: CASSLDPGQGQPQHF. DNA of the CDR3: TGTGCCAGCAGCTTAGATCCGGGGCAGGGGCAGCCCCAGCATTTT.

This clonotype appeared a few times. This chain uses TRBV7-2 with TRBJ2-3; 11 bases match TRBD2. The V and J ends lost 1 base and 5 bases, in that order; junction bases with no gene match: 5. This CDR3 has 16 residues. Germline CDR1 and CDR2: SGHTA and FQGNSA. The CDR3, as DNA: TGTGCCAGCAGCTTAGGAGTAGCGGGAGGGGAAGATACGCAGTATTTT. Protein sequence: CASSLGVAGGEDTQYF.

The chain carries TRBV28 and TRBJ1-2; possibly TRBD1 for D (5 bases). The germline V gene has CDR1 MDHEN and CDR2 SYDVKM. This CDR3 is 17 amino acids long. Trimming shortened V by 3 bases and J by 4 bases, and 21 bases separated the two germline ends. In DNA form, the CDR3 reads TGTGCCAGCAGTTTTGGGGTAAGGCAGGGCACCGTCTATGGCTACACCTTC. Translation: CASSFGVRQGTVYGYTF.

The V and J genes are TRBV9 and TRBJ2-5; no clear D. V shed 0 bases and J shed 5 bases, with 11 bases lying between them. The length of the CDR3 is 14 residues. Germline V gene sequence: CDR1 SGDLS, CDR2 YYNGEE. The CDR3 nucleotides read TGTGCCAGCAGCGTAGCACACAACGGGGAGACCCAGTACTTC. It specifies CASSVAHNGETQYF.

This chain uses TRBV2 with TRBJ2-7; the D gene is possibly TRBD1 (6 bases). This CDR3 is 15 amino acids long. Germline CDR1 reads SNHLY; CDR2 reads FYNNEI. V shed 10 bases and J shed 5 bases, with 24 bases lying between them. The CDR3 here is CAIRTPGHSKDEQYF. CDR3 nucleotide sequence: TGTGCCATCCGGACCCCGGGACACTCTAAGGACGAGCAGTACTTC.

The chain uses TRBV24-1 and TRBJ2-1; D may be TRBD1 or TRBD2 (5 bases each). Germline-derived CDR1 and CDR2 are KGHDR and SFDVKD. Trimming took off 5 bases at V and 7 bases at J, with 17 bases between the two ends. This CDR3 region has 15 residues. CDR3 protein: CATSARDLIGNEQFF. CDR3 coding DNA: TGTGCCACCAGTGCCAGGGACCTCATCGGGAATGAGCAGTTCTTC.

This clonotype was seen only a few times. The rearrangement joins TRBV25-1 to TRBJ2-5, with TRBD2 matching over 7 bases. The V gene end was trimmed by 6 bases and the J gene end by 5 bases; junction bases not matched to a gene: 12. The CDR3 totals 15 residues. Germline CDR1 is MGHDK and CDR2 is SYGVNS. The CDR3 is CASRDTGTKLETQYF. CDR3 coding DNA: TGTGCCAGCAGGGATACCGGGACTAAACTGGAGACCCAGTACTTC. The entire variable domain, with the rest obtained from reference TRBV25-1 and TRBJ2-5, is as follows: EADIYQTPRYLVIGTGKKITLECSQTMGHDKMYWYQQDPGMELHLIHYSYGVNSTEKGDLSSESTVSRIRTEHFPLTLESARPSHTSQYLCASRDTGTKLETQYFGPGTRLLVL.

V usage is TRBV4-3 and J usage is TRBJ2-7; the match to TRBD2 covers 9 bases. The J segment lost 5 bases and the V segment lost 1 base, leaving 6 bases of the junction unmatched. Germline lookup yields CDR1 LGHNA and CDR2 YSLEER. The CDR3 totals 15 residues. CDR3 sequence (DNA): TGCGCCAGCAGCCAAGTGGGCGGGAGGGCCCACGAGCAGTACTTC. As protein: CASSQVGGRAHEQYF.

This clonotype was seen only a few times. The J gene is TRBJ2-2, the V gene TRBV27; TRBD1 or TRBD2 may be the D gene (7 bases each). The V end was cut by 8 bases, the J end by 4 bases, with 20 bases between. Germline loops: CDR1 MNHEY, CDR2 SMNVEV (reference sequence). The CDR3 totals 16 residues. The CDR3 loop reads CASAHRQGGSTGELFF. Written as DNA, the CDR3 is TGTGCCAGCGCTCATCGACAGGGAGGGAGCACCGGGGAGCTGTTTTTT.

The chain recombines TRBV11-3 with TRBJ1-3, with no clear D. The CDR3 has 13 residues. CDR1 is SGHNT and CDR2 is YENEEA in the germline V gene. The V end was cut by 3 bases, the J end by 11 bases, with 14 bases between. This chain's CDR3 is CASSFLLSRAIYF. CDR3 DNA sequence: TGTGCCAGCAGCTTTCTCCTATCCCGGGCCATATATTTT.

The chain uses TRBV7-9 and TRBJ2-1, with TRBD2 as a possible D gene (5 bases). Germline V gene data show CDR1 as SEHNR and CDR2 as FQNEAQ (reference sequence). CDR3 length: 14 residues. V was clipped by 0 bases and J by 12 bases, with 15 bases between them. CDR3 nucleotide sequence: TGTGCCAGCAGCTTAGCGAGCGGCCCGGTACGGCAGTTCTTC. Its protein is CASSLASGPVRQFF.

J is TRBJ1-3 and V is TRBV7-2; D remains unclear. Trimming removed 3 bases from V and 4 bases from J, with 10 bases in between. The CDR3 is 14 amino acids. From germline, CDR1 is SGHTA and CDR2 FQGNSA. CDR3 sequence: CASSLGAWGNTIYF. The CDR3 nucleotides are TGTGCCAGCAGCTTGGGAGCTTGGGGAAACACCATATATTTT.

Within the sample, this clonotype is medium-sized. The chain employs TRBV7-9 and TRBJ1-1; TRBD1 might be the D (5 bases). The germline gives CDR1 SEHNR, CDR2 FQNEAQ (reference sequence). Trimming cost V 4 bases and J 3 bases, with 24 bases left between them. This CDR3 region has 18 residues. The CDR3 DNA reads as TGTGCCAGCAGCTCAAGAGTTCGGGGGAAGTCATGGGACACTGAAGCTTTCTTT. It translates to CASSSRVRGKSWDTEAFF.

This chain uses TRBV10-3 with TRBJ2-7; D might be TRBD1 (6 bases). The CDR3 consists of 13 residues. The germline V gene has CDR1 ENHRY and CDR2 SYGVKD. V was pared by 7 bases and J by 3 bases, with 13 bases between. The chain's CDR3 is CAITRDKYYEQYF. In DNA form, the CDR3 reads TGTGCCATCACCCGGGACAAATACTACGAGCAGTACTTC.

The V call is TRBV5-1, the J call TRBJ1-2; D perhaps matches TRBD1 (6 bases). The germline V gene encodes CDR1 SGHRS and CDR2 YFSETQ. The V end lost 4 bases, the J end lost 2 bases, and 12 bases lay between the germline ends. The CDR3 sequence is 14 residues long. The CDR3 protein is CASSLIGGNYGYTF. CDR3 in DNA: TGCGCCAGCAGCCTGATAGGGGGGAACTATGGCTACACCTTC.

The rearrangement joins TRBV11-2 to TRBJ1-1, with no clear D. Trimming shortened V by 3 bases and J by 6 bases, and 11 bases separated the two germline ends. CDR1 is SGHAT and CDR2 is FQNNGV in the germline V gene. This CDR3 contains 13 residues. The CDR3 spells CASSFFGMAEAFF. The CDR3 nucleotides are TGTGCCAGCAGCTTTTTTGGAATGGCTGAAGCTTTCTTT.

V is TRBV19 and J is TRBJ1-3, with TRBD1 identical over 10 bases. Germline loops: CDR1 LNHDA, CDR2 SQIVND (reference sequence). The CDR3 runs to 15 residues. V trimming: 5 bases; J trimming: 4 bases; junction bases outside the gene matches: 5. The CDR3 sequence: CASSAGQGTGNTIYF. CDR3 nucleotides: TGTGCCAGTAGTGCGGGACAGGGGACCGGAAACACCATATATTTT.

This clonotype showed up just a few times. Here the CDR3 DNA reads TGTGCCAGCAGCCCTAGCACCTACGAGCAGTACTTC. Protein: CASSPSTYEQYF. V usage is TRBV7-2 and J usage is TRBJ2-7, with TRBD2 as a possible D gene (5 bases). This CDR3 spans 12 amino acids. The ends were cut back, 5 bases at V and 2 bases at J, with 7 bases in the middle. The V gene's germline CDR1 is SGHTA and CDR2 FQGNSA.